This TCR beta chain was observed in a study of post-analysis software for immune sequencing data. Study in general: Secondary progressive, relapsing-remitting and progressive-relapsing multiple sclerosis were among the included disease courses. Study results and caveats: Four or five TRBV segments occurring more often in patients than controls included TRBV5-6, TRBV5-1 and TRBV20-1.

The CDR3 is 14 amino acids. Germline values: CDR1 SGHVS, CDR2 FNYEAQ. Trimming took 3 bases from V and 2 from J, leaving 11 bases between them. Concerning this clonotype itself: Its antigen is currently unknown.

Tagging with unique molecular identifiers was a feature of the TCR beta cDNA libraries. Each CDR3 protein is one row after TCRdb ran MiXCR on the PCR reads. The data contain 380,000 or so distinct CDR3 sequences, roughly 35% of them singletons. The chain employs TRBV7-6 and TRBJ2-7, with D perhaps TRBD2 (6 bases). Sequencing was performed on blood. The sequence was collected from a girl under 18 with multiple sclerosis. The CDR3 DNA follows: TGTGCCAGCAGCTTTGGGGGGATTACCTACGAGCAGTACTTC. The encoded protein is CASSFGGITYEQYF.